This T cell receptor (beta chain) was identified in a study of graft-versus-host responses after intestinal transplantation. Across the study: Transplant recipients had multivisceral, liver-intestinal, or isolated intestinal grafts. Once they had received anti-thymocyte globulin induction, all recipients took tacrolimus and steroids for roughly three years.

The protocol was immunoSEQ multiplex PCR, while the TCRdb copy is restricted to in-frame clones and leaves out a portion. The table has approximately 100,000 clones, more than 85% seen once; the top ten hold roughly 0.9%. Study-wide findings and caveats: Circulating GvH clones peaking coincided with falling HvG clones soon after transplant. The recipient marrow held GvH clones, and some of them showed up first in ileum or blood.

This clone was seen more than once but under ten times. Its antigen is still unknown. The germline gives CDR1 MNHEY, CDR2 SVGAGI. V shed 2 bases, J shed 7 bases, and the junction held 5 bases outside the gene matches. CDR3 size: 15 residues. This clonotype originated in a human donor who received an intestinal transplant. The chain has TRBV6-5 and TRBJ1-6; 7 positions match TRBD1. The material was unstimulated CD4+ T cells sorted from spleen or lymph node cells, obtained before intestinal transplant. In DNA, the CDR3 is TGTGCCAGCAGTTACGGGGCACAGGGGAATTCACCCCTCCACTTT. It specifies CASSYGAQGNSPLHF.